The source of this T cell receptor (beta chain) is a study of T cell responses to AZD1222 COVID-19 vaccine. Profiled with immunoSEQ multiplex PCR; TCRdb holds only in-frame clones, not every one. Seen here are about 120,000 clones, about nine tenths observed once, and the top ten hold 2% to 2.5%. Trimming cost V 0 bases and J 6 bases, with 14 bases left between them. The CDR3 is made up of 15 amino acids. Germline CDR1 LGHNA, CDR2 YNFKEQ. This rearrangement joins TRBV4-2 to TRBJ1-1; a weak D match, TRBD1 (6 bases). This receptor was taken from an adult in good health. This material consisted of peripheral blood, taken on day 0 of AZD1222 vaccination. CDR3 in DNA: TGTGCCAGCAGCCAAGATCAGGGGCTAGGGGCTGAAGCTTTCTTT. This translates into CASSQDQGLGAEAFF.